This is a list of T cell receptor beta chains from one sample in a study of blood T cells in healthy people across ages. MiXCR, applied by TCRdb to the 5' RACE reads, yields one record per CDR3 protein. This table has about 1 million distinct CDR3 sequences, around 45% appearing once. Input material: blood. Every receptor here comes from an older woman in good health. CDR3s include the opening cysteine and the closing phenylalanine or tryptophan. Each record gives: CDR3 protein, CDR3 DNA, clone size, V gene, D gene, J gene. The D gene is left open where the match is weak. Clone sizes are given selectively: once, few, many, or a class where the clone is expanded.

CDR3: CASSRTTNEQFF; DNA: TGCGCCAGCAGCCGGACTACCAATGAGCAGTTCTTC; size: -; V: TRBV5-1; D: -; J: TRBJ2-1
CDR3: CASSEVQGRLLVGTGELFF; DNA: TGTGCCAGCAGTGAAGTTCAGGGCCGACTACTAGTGGGGACCGGGGAGCTGTTTTTT; size: -; V: TRBV25-1; D: -; J: TRBJ2-2
CDR3: CASSKSDGTGGENIQYF; DNA: TGTGCCAGCAGCAAAAGCGACGGGACAGGGGGCGAAAACATTCAGTACTTC; size: -; V: TRBV21-1; D: -; J: TRBJ2-4
CDR3: CSATYLAAGSYNEQFF; DNA: TGCAGTGCCACCTATCTAGCGGCAGGTTCCTACAATGAGCAGTTCTTC; size: -; V: TRBV20-1; D: TRBD2; J: TRBJ2-1
CDR3: CASTRQGFSNEQFF; DNA: TGTGCCAGCACTCGACAGGGTTTCTCCAATGAGCAGTTCTTC; size: -; V: TRBV6-5; D: TRBD1; J: TRBJ2-1
CDR3: CSVEAWVTGHTSSYNSPLHF; DNA: TGCAGCGTTGAAGCGTGGGTCACGGGACACACAAGCTCCTATAATTCACCCCTCCACTTT; size: -; V: TRBV29-1; D: -; J: TRBJ1-6
CDR3: CSASLGFGDTQYF; DNA: TGCAGTGCTAGTCTAGGTTTCGGGGATACGCAGTATTTT; size: -; V: TRBV20-1; D: -; J: TRBJ2-3
CDR3: CASSMTVTGELFF; DNA: TGTGCCAGCAGTATGACAGTCACCGGGGAGCTGTTTTTT; size: -; V: TRBV6-2/TRBV6-3; D: -; J: TRBJ2-2
CDR3: CAWTTGSREQYF; DNA: TGTGCCTGGACAACAGGGAGTCGCGAGCAGTACTTC; size: few; V: TRBV30; D: -; J: TRBJ2-7
CDR3: CSADSSGRGGSSYEQYF; DNA: TGCAGCGCTGATTCTAGCGGGAGAGGGGGGAGCTCCTACGAGCAGTACTTC; size: few; V: TRBV29-1; D: TRBD2; J: TRBJ2-7
CDR3: CASSLGRGGRALSYEQYF; DNA: TGTGCCAGCAGCTTAGGTCGCGGCGGGAGGGCCCTCTCCTACGAGCAGTACTTC; size: -; V: TRBV11-2; D: TRBD2; J: TRBJ2-7
CDR3: CSVLWPLSYGYTF; DNA: TGCAGCGTTCTATGGCCGCTATCCTATGGCTACACCTTC; size: few; V: TRBV29-1; D: -; J: TRBJ1-2
CDR3: CASSFGVDQPQHF; DNA: TGTGCCAGCAGCTTCGGTGTGGATCAGCCCCAGCATTTT; size: few; V: TRBV7-2; D: -; J: TRBJ1-5
CDR3: CSATGDYGYTF; DNA: TGCAGTGCTACAGGGGACTATGGCTACACCTTC; size: few; V: TRBV20-1; D: -; J: TRBJ1-2
CDR3: CASSHRTGNTGELFF; DNA: TGTGCCAGCAGCCACCGGACAGGGAACACCGGGGAGCTGTTTTTT; size: -; V: TRBV7-7; D: TRBD1; J: TRBJ2-2
CDR3: CASSKGNSGRIGETQYF; DNA: TGTGCCAGCAGCAAAGGGAATAGCGGGAGAATTGGGGAGACCCAGTACTTC; size: few; V: TRBV21-1; D: -; J: TRBJ2-5
CDR3: CASSQDMTAGGEKLFF; DNA: TGTGCCAGCAGCCAAGATATGACAGCCGGAGGTGAAAAACTGTTTTTT; size: few; V: TRBV3-1; D: -; J: TRBJ1-4
CDR3: CASSQERGRSPYEQYF; DNA: TGTGCCAGCAGCCAAGAGAGGGGACGCTCCCCCTACGAGCAGTACTTC; size: -; V: TRBV4-2; D: -; J: TRBJ2-7
CDR3: CASFSLTGGVHGYTF; DNA: TGTGCCAGCTTCTCCTTGACAGGGGGTGTTCACGGCTACACCTTC; size: once; V: TRBV18; D: TRBD1; J: TRBJ1-2
CDR3: CASSTGPGRETQYF; DNA: TGTGCCAGCAGCACCGGGCCGGGTCGGGAGACCCAGTACTTC; size: -; V: TRBV7-2; D: -; J: TRBJ2-5
CDR3: CASTPLAGDVVTDTQYF; DNA: TGTGCCAGTACCCCACTAGCGGGAGACGTTGTCACAGATACGCAGTATTTT; size: -; V: TRBV19; D: TRBD2; J: TRBJ2-3
CDR3: CASSRANYDYTF; DNA: TGTGCCAGCAGCCGGGCCAACTATGACTACACCTTC; size: once; V: TRBV11-2; D: -; J: TRBJ1-2
CDR3: CASRRRGEGNQPQHF; DNA: TGTGCCAGCCGACGCCGAGGGGAGGGCAATCAGCCCCAGCATTTT; size: -; V: TRBV12-3/TRBV12-4; D: -; J: TRBJ1-5
CDR3: CASSLGGGGDEQFF; DNA: TGTGCCAGCAGCTTAGGAGGGGGTGGGGATGAGCAGTTCTTC; size: -; V: TRBV7-9; D: -; J: TRBJ2-1
CDR3: CASSLEGSQETQYF; DNA: TGTGCCAGCAGCTTAGAAGGCAGCCAAGAGACCCAGTACTTC; size: few; V: TRBV7-2; D: -; J: TRBJ2-5
CDR3: CASSPLGVGQPQHF; DNA: TGTGCCAGCAGTCCATTGGGGGTTGGGCAGCCCCAGCATTTT; size: few; V: TRBV25-1; D: -; J: TRBJ1-5
CDR3: CASGLAVLALEQFF; DNA: TGTGCTAGTGGTTTGGCCGTACTAGCGCTTGAGCAGTTCTTC; size: few; V: TRBV12-5; D: TRBD2; J: TRBJ2-1
CDR3: CASSASGGSSYEQYF; DNA: TGTGCCAGCAGCGCGAGTGGCGGGAGCTCCTACGAGCAGTACTTC; size: many; V: TRBV11-2; D: TRBD2; J: TRBJ2-7
CDR3: CATSRDDEGYNEQFF; DNA: TGTGCCACCAGCAGAGATGACGAGGGATACAATGAGCAGTTCTTC; size: -; V: TRBV15; D: -; J: TRBJ2-1
CDR3: CSAQTGTAYSNQPQHF; DNA: TGCAGTGCTCAGACCGGGACAGCATATAGCAATCAGCCCCAGCATTTT; size: -; V: TRBV20-1; D: TRBD1; J: TRBJ1-5
CDR3: CASSLVPSGSSSTDTQYF; DNA: TGTGCCAGCAGCTTGGTGCCTAGCGGGAGCTCTAGCACAGATACGCAGTATTTT; size: -; V: TRBV7-2; D: TRBD2; J: TRBJ2-3
CDR3: CAWNWGQRNQPQHF; DNA: TGTGCCTGGAATTGGGGGCAGAGAAATCAGCCCCAGCATTTT; size: -; V: TRBV30; D: -; J: TRBJ1-5
CDR3: CASSYKAGVNEQYF; DNA: TGTGCCAGCAGTTACAAGGCAGGGGTTAATGAGCAGTACTTC; size: -; V: TRBV6-5; D: -; J: TRBJ2-5
CDR3: CASSLRDTSYEQYF; DNA: TGTGCCAGCAGCCTCCGGGACACTTCCTACGAGCAGTACTTC; size: -; V: TRBV12-3/TRBV12-4; D: -; J: TRBJ2-7
CDR3: CASSWDRTTWGYEQYF; DNA: TGTGCCAGCAGTTGGGACAGGACCACGTGGGGGTACGAGCAGTACTTC; size: -; V: TRBV27; D: TRBD1; J: TRBJ2-7
CDR3: CASSPYPTHRVSPGELFF; DNA: TGCGCCAGCAGCCCATACCCCACCCACAGGGTGTCCCCCGGGGAGCTGTTTTTT; size: -; V: TRBV5-1; D: -; J: TRBJ2-2
CDR3: CASSVTDRGGTEAFF; DNA: TGTGCCAGCAGCGTTACGGACAGAGGTGGCACTGAAGCTTTCTTT; size: few; V: TRBV4-2; D: -; J: TRBJ1-1
CDR3: CSAKGVYGYTF; DNA: TGCAGTGCAAAGGGAGTCTATGGCTACACCTTC; size: -; V: TRBV20-1; D: -; J: TRBJ1-2
CDR3: CATASGQGPYEQYF; DNA: TGTGCCACCGCATCGGGTCAGGGGCCCTACGAGCAGTACTTC; size: -; V: TRBV10-3; D: -; J: TRBJ2-7
CDR3: CSVDRDSYNEQFF; DNA: TGCAGCGTTGATAGGGATTCCTACAATGAGCAGTTCTTC; size: -; V: TRBV29-1; D: -; J: TRBJ2-1
CDR3: CSARAGLAGAPYNEQYF; DNA: TGCAGTGCTAGAGCGGGGCTAGCGGGAGCGCCCTACAATGAGCAGTACTTC; size: -; V: TRBV20-1; D: TRBD2; J: TRBJ2-7
CDR3: CASSDPGTGGEQFF; DNA: TGTGCCAGCAGTGATCCCGGGACAGGGGGCGAGCAGTTCTTC; size: -; V: TRBV25-1; D: TRBD1; J: TRBJ2-1
CDR3: CASSYSGAGSEQYF; DNA: TGTGCCAGCAGTTACTCCGGGGCGGGCTCTGAGCAGTACTTC; size: -; V: TRBV6-6; D: -; J: TRBJ2-7
CDR3: CASSLESWASGRIPTYEQYF; DNA: TGCGCCAGCAGCTTGGAGAGTTGGGCTAGCGGGAGGATACCTACGTACGAGCAGTACTTC; size: -; V: TRBV5-1; D: TRBD2; J: TRBJ2-7
CDR3: CSARVSTRTDTQYF; DNA: TGCAGTGCTAGAGTCTCGACTCGAACAGATACGCAGTATTTT; size: -; V: TRBV20-1; D: -; J: TRBJ2-3
CDR3: CASSDLQGGYGYTF; DNA: TGTGCCAGCAGTGATCTACAGGGCGGCTATGGCTACACCTTC; size: -; V: TRBV12-3/TRBV12-4; D: -; J: TRBJ1-2
CDR3: CASSEYRDRGRATNYGYTF; DNA: TGTGCCAGCAGTGAATACCGGGATCGGGGGCGGGCTACTAACTATGGCTACACCTTC; size: -; V: TRBV6-1; D: -; J: TRBJ1-2
CDR3: CASSQARAGDQAFF; DNA: TGCGCCAGCAGCCAAGCGAGGGCAGGGGACCAAGCTTTCTTT; size: many; V: TRBV4-1; D: -; J: TRBJ1-1
CDR3: CASSGDRVGYEQYF; DNA: TGTGCCAGCAGTGGGGACAGGGTGGGGTACGAGCAGTACTTC; size: few; V: TRBV12-3/TRBV12-4; D: TRBD1; J: TRBJ2-7
CDR3: CASSLRITGGASNYEQYF; DNA: TGCGCCAGCAGCTTGCGGATCACAGGGGGCGCGTCCAACTACGAGCAGTACTTC; size: -; V: TRBV5-1; D: TRBD1; J: TRBJ2-7
CDR3: CATSRDGSGNGYTF; DNA: TGTGCCACCAGCAGGGATGGATCGGGGAATGGCTACACCTTC; size: -; V: TRBV15; D: -; J: TRBJ1-2
CDR3: CSASSWVAGARDTQYF; DNA: TGCAGTGCTAGTAGTTGGGTAGCGGGAGCACGAGATACGCAGTATTTT; size: -; V: TRBV20-1; D: TRBD2; J: TRBJ2-3
CDR3: CASSLLGGRSPYNEQFF; DNA: TGTGCCAGCAGCTTATTAGGCGGGAGATCGCCCTACAATGAGCAGTTCTTC; size: -; V: TRBV7-2; D: TRBD2; J: TRBJ2-1
CDR3: CASSLAGTSFNEQFF; DNA: TGTGCCAGCAGCTTGGCGGGGACTAGCTTTAATGAGCAGTTCTTC; size: few; V: TRBV5-6; D: TRBD2; J: TRBJ2-1
CDR3: CASSSPNVYYNYGYTF; DNA: TGTGCCAGCAGTTCCCCCAACGTTTACTACAACTATGGCTACACCTTC; size: few; V: TRBV12-3/TRBV12-4; D: -; J: TRBJ1-2
CDR3: CASNPGGSPYEQYF; DNA: TGCGCCAGCAATCCCGGTGGGAGTCCCTACGAGCAGTACTTC; size: few; V: TRBV10-2; D: -; J: TRBJ2-7
CDR3: CASTQVGRSYEQYF; DNA: TGTGCCAGCACCCAAGTGGGGCGCTCCTACGAGCAGTACTTC; size: -; V: TRBV12-3/TRBV12-4; D: -; J: TRBJ2-7
CDR3: CSVEIAYNEQFF; DNA: TGCAGCGTTGAAATCGCCTACAATGAGCAGTTCTTC; size: few; V: TRBV29-1; D: -; J: TRBJ2-1
CDR3: CASSHALTRQETQYF; DNA: TGTGCCAGCAGCCATGCCTTGACTAGGCAAGAGACCCAGTACTTC; size: -; V: TRBV3-1; D: -; J: TRBJ2-5
CDR3: CASSRGGTPLHF; DNA: TGTGCCAGCAGTCGGGGGGGGACACCCCTCCACTTT; size: -; V: TRBV2; D: -; J: TRBJ1-6